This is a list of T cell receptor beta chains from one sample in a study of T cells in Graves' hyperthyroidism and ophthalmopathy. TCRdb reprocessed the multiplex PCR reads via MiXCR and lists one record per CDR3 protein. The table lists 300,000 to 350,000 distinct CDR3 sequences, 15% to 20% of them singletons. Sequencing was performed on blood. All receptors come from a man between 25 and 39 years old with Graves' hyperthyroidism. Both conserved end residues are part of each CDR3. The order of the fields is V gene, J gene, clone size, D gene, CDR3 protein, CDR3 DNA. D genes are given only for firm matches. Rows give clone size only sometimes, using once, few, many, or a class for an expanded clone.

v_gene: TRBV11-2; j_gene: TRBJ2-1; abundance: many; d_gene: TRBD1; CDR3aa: CASSLGGTGSYNEQFF; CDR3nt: TGTGCCAGCAGCTTAGGAGGGACAGGGTCCTACAATGAGCAGTTCTTC
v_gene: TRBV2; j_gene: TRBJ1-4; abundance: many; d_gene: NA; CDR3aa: CASSELTTNEKLFF; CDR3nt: TGTGCCAGCAGTGAACTTACAACTAATGAAAAACTGTTTTTT
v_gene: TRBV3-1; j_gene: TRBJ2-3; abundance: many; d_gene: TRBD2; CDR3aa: CASSQGGTFTDTQYF; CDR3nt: TGTGCCAGCAGCCAGGGAGGGACTTTCACAGATACGCAGTATTTT
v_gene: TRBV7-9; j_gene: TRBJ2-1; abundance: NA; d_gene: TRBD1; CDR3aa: CASSLDRGGRRNEQFF; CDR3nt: TGTGCCAGCAGCTTAGACAGGGGCGGTAGGCGGAATGAGCAGTTCTTC
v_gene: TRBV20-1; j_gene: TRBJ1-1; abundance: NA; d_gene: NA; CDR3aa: CSARVGDLNTEAFF; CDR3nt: TGCAGTGCTAGAGTAGGGGATTTGAACACTGAAGCTTTCTTT
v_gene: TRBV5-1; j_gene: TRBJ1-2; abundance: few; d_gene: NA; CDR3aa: CASSRQGINGYTF; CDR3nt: TGCGCCAGCAGCCGGCAGGGAATAAACGGCTACACCTTC
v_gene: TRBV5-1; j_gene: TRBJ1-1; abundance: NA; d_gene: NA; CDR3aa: CASSAEVAETEAFF; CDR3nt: TGCGCCAGCAGCGCGGAGGTAGCGGAAACTGAAGCTTTCTTT
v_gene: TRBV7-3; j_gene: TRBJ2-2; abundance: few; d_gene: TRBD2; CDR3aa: CASSLSLAGVGELFF; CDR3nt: TGTGCCAGCAGCTTATCCCTAGCGGGGGTCGGGGAGCTGTTTTTT
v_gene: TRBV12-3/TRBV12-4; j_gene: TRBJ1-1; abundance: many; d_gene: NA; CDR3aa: CASTTTVGTEAFF; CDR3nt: TGTGCCAGCACCACGACGGTGGGGACTGAAGCTTTCTTT
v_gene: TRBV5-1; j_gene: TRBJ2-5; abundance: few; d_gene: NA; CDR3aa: CASSLDFETQYF; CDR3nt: TGCGCCAGCAGCTTGGATTTTGAGACCCAGTACTTC
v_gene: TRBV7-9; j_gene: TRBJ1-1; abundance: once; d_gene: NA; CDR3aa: CASSSQGGLNTEAFF; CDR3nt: TGTGCCAGCAGTTCCCAGGGAGGCCTGAACACTGAAGCTTTCTTT
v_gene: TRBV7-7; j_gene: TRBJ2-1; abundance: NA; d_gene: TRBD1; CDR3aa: CASSLSVWTGEDNEQFF; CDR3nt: TGTGCTAGCAGCTTATCCGTCTGGACAGGGGAAGACAATGAGCAGTTCTTC
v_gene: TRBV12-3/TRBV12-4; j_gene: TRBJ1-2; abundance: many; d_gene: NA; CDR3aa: CASSNSNHYGYTF; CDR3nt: TGTGCCAGCAGTAACAGCAACCACTATGGCTACACCTTC
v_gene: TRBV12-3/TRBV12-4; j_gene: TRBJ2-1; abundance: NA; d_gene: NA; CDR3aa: CASSPNREQFF; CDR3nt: TGTGCCAGCAGTCCCAACAGGGAGCAGTTCTTC
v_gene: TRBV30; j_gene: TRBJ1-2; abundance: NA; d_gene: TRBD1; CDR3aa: CAWSDDFSGTGSDGYTF; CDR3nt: TGTGCCTGGAGTGACGACTTTTCCGGGACAGGGTCTGATGGCTACACCTTC
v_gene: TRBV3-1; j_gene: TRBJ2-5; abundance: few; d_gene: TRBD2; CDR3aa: CASSQASGIETQYF; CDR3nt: TGTGCCAGCAGCCAAGCTAGCGGGATTGAGACCCAGTACTTC
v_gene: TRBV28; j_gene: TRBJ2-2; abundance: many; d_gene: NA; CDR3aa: CASSTGPPSGELFF; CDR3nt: TGTGCCAGCAGTACAGGACCTCCCTCCGGGGAGCTGTTTTTT
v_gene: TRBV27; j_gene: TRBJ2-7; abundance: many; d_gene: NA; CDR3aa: CASSKKGSGYTYEQYF; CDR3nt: TGTGCCAGCAGCAAAAAGGGGAGCGGGTACACCTACGAGCAGTACTTC
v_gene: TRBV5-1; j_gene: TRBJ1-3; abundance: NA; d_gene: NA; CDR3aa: CASSVIGGSGNTIYF; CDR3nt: TGCGCCAGCAGCGTTATAGGAGGCTCTGGAAACACCATATATTTT
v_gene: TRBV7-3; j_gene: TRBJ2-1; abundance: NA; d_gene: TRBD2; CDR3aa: CASARAGDSYNEQFF; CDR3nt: TGTGCCAGCGCCCGGGCGGGAGATTCCTACAATGAGCAGTTCTTC
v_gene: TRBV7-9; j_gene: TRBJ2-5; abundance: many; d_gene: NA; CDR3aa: CASSLLESIYQETQYF; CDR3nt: TGTGCCAGCAGCTTATTGGAGAGCATATACCAAGAGACCCAGTACTTC
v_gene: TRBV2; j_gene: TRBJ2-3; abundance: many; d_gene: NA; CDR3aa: CASSETHPTTDTQYF; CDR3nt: TGTGCCAGCAGTGAAACGCACCCGACCACAGATACGCAGTATTTT
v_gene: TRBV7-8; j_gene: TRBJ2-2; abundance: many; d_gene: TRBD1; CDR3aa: CASSLASRQGVVFTGELFF; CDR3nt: TGTGCCAGCAGCTTAGCGTCGAGACAGGGAGTCGTTTTCACCGGGGAGCTGTTTTTT
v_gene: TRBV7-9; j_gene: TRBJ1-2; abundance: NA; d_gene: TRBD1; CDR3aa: CASSLAQGANYGYTF; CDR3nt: TGTGCCAGCAGCTTAGCACAGGGGGCCAACTATGGCTACACCTTC